The next 27 T cell receptor beta chains were all read from a single sample in a study of spatial heterogeneity in lung cancer (dated by TCRdb to the late 2010s). Receptors were amplified or captured by 5' RACE. The sequencing machine was a NextSeq 500. TCRdb's own reprocessing of the public reads used fastp at Q25 and MiXCR and kept productive beta chains. Every CDR3 protein is listed once, alongside the most common genes and DNA of its rows. For this sample there are approximately 50,000 distinct CDR3 sequences; roughly 7.4% appear just once. The ten largest make up 35% of the sample. The time point label, as the study defines it: blood at routine non-recurrence follow-up after resection. Whole RNA extracted from tumor and nontumor lung tissue, or from cryopreserved PBMC samples, was used for TCR sequencing without cell sorting. Sequences were derived from PBMCs, sampled at follow-up. The receptors were sampled from a female donor with early-stage non-small cell lung cancer.

At least ten counts were recorded for this clonotype. This chain joins TRBV20-1 and TRBJ2-2, with D perhaps TRBD2 (5 bases). The CDR3 is 14 amino acids. Trimming removed 1 base at V and 6 bases at J, with 12 bases between. Germline V gene lookup returns CDR1 DFQATT and CDR2 SNEGSKA (reference sequence). Here the CDR3 DNA reads TGCAGTGCTAGAGGCCCGGGGAAAGCCGGGGAGCTGTTTTTT. The encoded protein is CSARGPGKAGELFF.

The rearrangement joins TRBV10-3 to TRBJ2-7; 7 nucleotides line up with TRBD2. After removal of 0 bases from V and 3 bases from J, the junction contained 2 bases not matched to a gene. CDR3 length: 14 residues. Germline CDR1 is ENHRY and CDR2 is SYGVKD. The CDR3 protein is CAISESTSYYEQYF. In DNA, the CDR3 is TGTGCCATCAGTGAGTCGACTAGCTACTACGAGCAGTACTTC.

The chain employs TRBV28 and TRBJ2-3, with D perhaps assigned TRBD1 or TRBD2 (5 bases each). The CDR3 consists of 12 residues. The V and J ends lost 4 bases and 8 bases respectively, with 10 bases between them. Germline V gene lookup returns CDR1 MDHEN and CDR2 SYDVKM. Written as DNA, the CDR3 is TGTGCCAGCAGTTCGGGGCAGCGTACGCAGTATTTT. This codes for CASSSGQRTQYF.

In its sample, this clonotype was seen many times. This chain joins TRBV7-6 and TRBJ2-1; TRBD2 agrees at 9 bases. This CDR3 contains 16 residues. V trimming: 5 bases; J trimming: 3 bases; junction bases outside the gene matches: 8. CDR1 is SGHVS and CDR2 is FNYEAQ in the germline V gene. For the CDR3, the DNA is TGTGCCAGCAGCGCTGCGGCTAGCGGGGACTACAATGAGCAGTTCTTC. Translated, it gives CASSAAASGDYNEQFF. Full variable domain (outside the CDR3, taken from reference TRBV7-6 and TRBJ2-1): GAGVSQSPRYKVTKRGQDVALRCDPISGHVSLYWYRQALGQGPEFLTYFNYEAQQDKSGLPNDRFSAERPEGSISTLTIQRTEQRDSAMYRCASSAAASGDYNEQFFGPGTRLTVL.

This clonotype came up a few times. The rearrangement uses TRBV11-2 and TRBJ2-1; tentative D call: TRBD1 (6 bases). The CDR3 has 15 residues. Trimming cost V 5 bases and J 8 bases, with 19 bases left between them. Germline CDR1 SGHAT, CDR2 FQNNGV. CDR3 sequence: CASSPTAGVRDEQFF. Written as DNA, the CDR3 is TGTGCCAGCAGCCCCACGGCAGGGGTCCGCGATGAGCAGTTCTTC.

The table lists this clonotype with many counts. The V call is TRBV7-8, the J call TRBJ2-4; 9 positions agree with TRBD1. This CDR3 is 17 amino acids long. Germline V lookup: CDR1 SGHVS, CDR2 FQNEAQ. V was pared by 4 bases and J by 8 bases, with 15 bases of the junction left unmatched. The DNA of the CDR3 is TGTGCCAGCAGCTCGCAAGACCCGGGACAGGGCCTAGACATTCAGTACTTC. It encodes CASSSQDPGQGLDIQYF.

This clonotype appeared many times. V is TRBV6-6 and J is TRBJ1-6; D unresolved. Germline lookup yields CDR1 MNHNY and CDR2 SVGAGI (reference sequence). Between the trimmed V and J ends, which lost 5 bases and 7 bases, there was a span of 18 bases. The CDR3 extends over 16 amino acids. Here the CDR3 DNA reads TGTGCCAGCAGTCTCACCGGGAAGACGGGGAATTCACCCCTCCACTTT. As protein: CASSLTGKTGNSPLHF.

The chain is built from TRBV6-4 and TRBJ2-3; no clear D gene. V lost 4 bases and J 6 bases, leaving 5 bases between the germline ends. The germline gives CDR1 MRHNA, CDR2 SNTAGT. This CDR3 spans 11 amino acids. The CDR3 loop is CASSAGDTQYF. CDR3 DNA: TGTGCCAGCAGTGCGGGTGATACGCAGTATTTT.

V usage is TRBV7-7 and J usage is TRBJ2-3; D is possibly TRBD1 (5 bases). Trimming removed 3 bases from V and 8 bases from J, with 12 bases in between. This CDR3 comprises 13 residues. Germline V CDR1 and CDR2: SSHAT, FNYEAQ (reference sequence). The CDR3 reads CASSFGHTGTQYF. DNA for the CDR3: TGTGCCAGCAGCTTCGGACACACTGGTACGCAGTATTTT.

This clonotype was picked up many times. The V call is TRBV5-6, the J call TRBJ2-6; D gene ambiguous. The CDR3 is 13 amino acids. Looked up from germline, CDR1 is SGHDT and CDR2 is YYEEEE. V shed 4 bases and J shed 4 bases, with 6 bases lying between them. DNA for the CDR3: TGTGCCAGCAGCCCAACCGGGGCCAACGTCCTGACTTTC. This encodes CASSPTGANVLTF.

V gene TRBV3-1 combines with J gene TRBJ1-2, with 9 bases lining up with TRBD1. CDR1 and CDR2 from the germline V gene are LGHDT and YNNKEL (reference sequence). CDR3 size: 13 residues. The trim removed 6 bases at V and 7 bases at J, leaving 6 bases unmatched. The chain's CDR3 is CASSVQGAAGYTF. CDR3 sequence (DNA): TGTGCCAGCAGTGTACAGGGGGCAGCTGGCTACACCTTC.

This clonotype has a count of ten or more. This CDR3 is CASSELTRSEQFF. The CDR3 DNA reads TGTGCCAGCAGTGAATTAACCCGCAGTGAGCAGTTCTTC. This chain links TRBV6-1 with TRBJ2-1; D call uncertain. V was clipped by 2 bases and J by 9 bases, with 11 bases between them. Germline CDR1 reads MNHNS; CDR2 reads SASEGT. The length of the CDR3 is 13 residues.

This clonotype was detected many times. V usage is TRBV2 and J usage is TRBJ1-2; a possible D gene is TRBD1 (5 bases). The V gene's germline CDR1 is SNHLY and CDR2 FYNNEI. The V and J ends lost 8 bases and 3 bases respectively, with 16 bases between them. CDR3 length equals 14 residues. The chain's CDR3 is CASRGDSMDYGYTF. In nucleotides, the CDR3 is TGTGCCAGCCGCGGCGACAGTATGGACTATGGCTACACCTTC.

This clonotype was detected many times. This chain joins TRBV7-2 and TRBJ2-3, with D hard to call. Trimming pared 4 bases from V and 6 bases from J, leaving 17 bases between. The length of the CDR3 is 15 residues. Germline V gene lookup returns CDR1 SGHTA and CDR2 FQGNSA. The CDR3 here is CASSSRRPGADTQYF. The CDR3 DNA is TGTGCCAGCAGCTCCCGGCGTCCGGGCGCGGATACGCAGTATTTT.

This clonotype showed up many times. The chain employs TRBV28 and TRBJ2-5; 10 positions match TRBD2. With 5 bases clipped from V and 2 bases from J, the junction kept 17 bases outside the gene matches. Germline V gene data show CDR1 as MDHEN and CDR2 as SYDVKM. CDR3 length: 19 amino acids. In nucleotides, the CDR3 is TGTGCCAGCAGTCTAGGGATGGTACTAGCGGGGCCGGGGCAAGAGACCCAGTACTTC. As protein: CASSLGMVLAGPGQETQYF. Supplemented by reference TRBV28 and TRBJ2-5, the full variable domain reads DVKVTQSSRYLVKRTGEKVFLECVQDMDHENMFWYRQDPGLGLRLIYFSYDVKMKEKGDIPEGYSVSREKKERFSLILESASTNQTSMYLCASSLGMVLAGPGQETQYFGPGTRLLVL.

Ten or more counts support this clonotype. V usage is TRBV11-2 and J usage is TRBJ2-5; D might be TRBD2 (5 bases). Trimming removed 5 bases at V and 6 bases at J, with 22 bases between. The CDR3 loop spans 16 amino acids. Per germline, CDR1 SGHAT and CDR2 FQNNGV. DNA for the CDR3: TGTGCCAGCAGCCCGACTATTATCGGAGGTCTGAAGACCCAGTACTTC. It is translated as CASSPTIIGGLKTQYF.

In its sample, this clonotype was seen many times. The chain links TRBV2 to TRBJ2-2, with D unresolved. The CDR3 contains 15 residues. V was clipped by 10 bases and J by 0 bases, with 15 bases between them. CDR1 is SNHLY, CDR2 FYNNEI, per germline. The CDR3 loop reads CATSRQQTNTGELFF. In DNA, the CDR3 is TGTGCCACCTCCCGTCAGCAGACGAACACCGGGGAGCTGTTTTTT.

This clonotype was recorded many times. V is TRBV5-1 and J is TRBJ2-5, with 10 bases aligning to TRBD2. J gave up 4 bases and V 2 bases, and 8 bases lay outside the gene matches. The CDR3 is 16 amino acids. Germline V CDR1 and CDR2: SGHRS, YFSETQ. In DNA, the CDR3 is TGCGCCAGCAGCTTTGACAGCGGGAGGGTTTTAGAGACCCAGTACTTC. Translation gives CASSFDSGRVLETQYF.

This clonotype was seen ten or more times. This rearrangement joins TRBV6-1 to TRBJ1-1; D is undetermined. There are 15 residues in the CDR3. With 5 bases removed from V and 2 bases from J, the gap between germline ends came to 15 bases. In germline, CDR1 is MNHNS, CDR2 SASEGT. The CDR3 DNA reads TGTGCCAGCAGTCCCAGGACCGTGGGTAACACTGAAGCTTTCTTT. Protein sequence: CASSPRTVGNTEAFF.

The chain employs TRBV9 and TRBJ2-2; no firm D call. Trimming took 1 base from V and 7 from J, leaving 5 bases between them. This CDR3 has 12 amino acids. CDR1 is SGDLS and CDR2 is YYNGEE in the germline V gene. The DNA of the CDR3 is TGTGCCAGCAGCGTATATGGCGGGGAGCTGTTTTTT. It specifies CASSVYGGELFF.

This clonotype has ten or more counts. This rearrangement joins TRBV19 to TRBJ1-1; D is undetermined. With 7 bases removed from V and 0 bases from J, the gap between germline ends came to 12 bases. The CDR3 is 14 residues long. CDR1 is LNHDA and CDR2 is SQIVND in the germline V gene (reference sequence). The CDR3 region is CASNSVSMNTEAFF. CDR3 coding DNA: TGTGCCAGTAATTCGGTCTCGATGAACACTGAAGCTTTCTTT.

This clonotype was seen a handful of times. This chain links TRBV5-4 with TRBJ2-5; D is uncertain. V shed 4 bases and J shed 5 bases, with 21 bases lying between them. The germline V gene encodes CDR1 SGHNT and CDR2 YYREEE (reference sequence). The CDR3 extends over 16 amino acids. The CDR3 sequence is CASSPAERMVVETQYF. The CDR3 coding sequence is TGTGCCAGCAGCCCGGCCGAGCGCATGGTGGTGGAGACCCAGTACTTC.

This clonotype came up many times. The chain employs TRBV24-1 and TRBJ2-3, with D unclear. The V and J ends lost 2 bases and 6 bases respectively, with 5 bases between them. CDR1 is KGHDR and CDR2 is SFDVKD in the germline V gene. This CDR3 is 12 amino acids long. CDR3: CATSDWADTQYF. The CDR3 nucleotides read TGTGCCACCAGTGATTGGGCGGATACGCAGTATTTT.

V is TRBV3-1 and J is TRBJ1-2; D unclear. The CDR3 runs to 14 residues. Trimming stripped 0 bases from V and 3 bases from J, with 8 bases between. Per the germline V gene, CDR1 is LGHDT and CDR2 is YNNKEL (reference sequence). The CDR3 is CASSQELGDYGYTF. The CDR3 coding sequence is TGTGCCAGCAGCCAAGAACTTGGGGACTATGGCTACACCTTC.

This clonotype was counted ten times or more. V gene TRBV7-9 combines with J gene TRBJ2-3; 7 nucleotides line up with TRBD1. This CDR3 has 14 amino acids. Germline CDR1 is SEHNR and CDR2 is FQNEAQ (reference sequence). Trimming cost V 3 bases and J 1 base; bases outside gene matches: 1. CDR3 in DNA: TGTGCCAGCAGCTTCGGACAGGGCACAGATACGCAGTATTTT. Encoded protein: CASSFGQGTDTQYF.

This clonotype was seen only a few times. V is TRBV28 and J is TRBJ1-4; D perhaps matches TRBD1 (5 bases). V shed 5 bases and J shed 8 bases, with 15 bases lying between them. Germline CDR1 and CDR2: MDHEN and SYDVKM. This CDR3 is 14 amino acids long. The CDR3 spells CASSGGTLAEKLFF. The CDR3 DNA reads TGTGCCAGCAGTGGCGGGACCCTAGCGGAAAAACTGTTTTTT.

This clonotype was seen repeatedly, ten times or more. The chain employs TRBV5-1 and TRBJ2-1, with D possibly called TRBD1 or TRBD2 (5 bases each). Trimming cost V 4 bases and J 3 bases, with 14 bases left between them. The CDR3 runs 15 residues. Per the germline V gene, CDR1 is SGHRS and CDR2 is YFSETQ. CDR3 DNA: TGCGCCAGCAGCCGGGGACGGCTCGGCTACAATGAGCAGTTCTTC. Residues: CASSRGRLGYNEQFF.